Below, 16 T cell receptor beta chains from the same sample are listed, as sequenced in a study of PD-L1 blockade in urothelial cancer. Method: immunoSEQ multiplex PCR; TCRdb's copy keeps in-frame clones and lacks some. The sample comprises around 40,000 clones, roughly 85% of which are singletons, and roughly 2.7% rests with the top ten. Time point noted: peripheral blood 6 weeks after treatment start. The sequences come from PBMCs, collected around atezolizumab (anti-PD-L1) treatment. Source of these receptors: a man aged 70-80 years with urothelial cancer.

This sequence joins TRBV10-3 and TRBJ2-1; TRBD2 matches 9 bases. Germline CDR1 reads ENHRY; CDR2 reads SYGVKD. The J segment lost 0 bases and the V segment lost 7 bases, leaving 10 bases of the junction unmatched. The CDR3 is 17 residues long. The CDR3 nucleotides are TGTGCCATCAACCCGGGACTAGCCCCTCGCTCCTACAATGAGCAGTTCTTC. Its protein is CAINPGLAPRSYNEQFF.

The chain is built from TRBV27 and TRBJ1-2, with unresolved D. Between the trimmed V and J ends, which lost 5 bases and 9 bases, there was a span of 16 bases. Looked up from germline, CDR1 is MNHEY and CDR2 is SMNVEV (reference sequence). CDR3 length: 13 residues. The CDR3 region has the DNA TGTGCCAGCAGTCCCCGGAGAAGTGAAAGCTACACCTTC. Its translation is CASSPRRSESYTF.

The V gene is TRBV5-8, the J gene TRBJ1-1; D remains unclear. The germline gives CDR1 SGHTS, CDR2 YDEGEE. The length of the CDR3 is 13 residues. V was cut by 0 bases and J by 6 bases, with 9 bases left in between. The CDR3 DNA reads TGTGCCAGCAGCTTGGGGAGGTTTTCTGAAGCTTTCTTT. This translates into CASSLGRFSEAFF. The full variable domain, rest sourced from reference TRBV5-8 and TRBJ1-1, is EAGVTQSPTHLIKTRGQQATLRCSPISGHTSVYWYQQALGLGLQFLLWYDEGEERNRGNFPPRFSGRQFPNYSSELNVNALELEDSALYLCASSLGRFSEAFFGQGTRLTVV.

V usage is TRBV9 and J usage is TRBJ1-5; D unresolved. The CDR3 runs to 13 residues. Germline assignment: CDR1 SGDLS and CDR2 YYNGEE. With 6 bases removed from V and 6 bases from J, the gap between germline ends came to 13 bases. The CDR3 loop is CASTPGIGQPQHF. The CDR3 DNA reads as TGTGCCAGCACCCCGGGGATCGGTCAGCCCCAGCATTTT.

V is TRBV11-2 and J is TRBJ1-2, with TRBD1 matching over 7 bases. V lost 3 bases and J lost 3; bases outside the gene matches: 10. From germline, CDR1 is SGHAT and CDR2 FQNNGV. This CDR3 is 16 amino acids long. Written as DNA, the CDR3 is TGTGCCAGCAGCTTGGATAAGACAGGGATCTACTATGGCTACACCTTC. It codes for CASSLDKTGIYYGYTF.

The chain links TRBV6-1 to TRBJ1-3; 7 bases are shared with TRBD1. This CDR3 is 13 amino acids long. J lost 3 bases, V lost 9 bases, and 5 bases had no gene match. Germline CDR1 reads MNHNS; CDR2 reads SASEGT. The CDR3 DNA reads as TGTGCCAGTCAGGGGGTTAATGGAAACACCATATATTTT. Protein: CASQGVNGNTIYF.

The rearrangement uses TRBV19 and TRBJ2-7; 8 positions agree with TRBD1. V dropped 2 bases and J dropped 6; count of bases not matched to a gene: 6. Germline V gene lookup returns CDR1 LNHDA and CDR2 SQIVND (reference sequence). The CDR3 has 14 residues. The DNA for the CDR3 is TGTGCCAGTAGTATATCCAGGGGGCAGGGCGAGCAGTACTTC. Translated, it gives CASSISRGQGEQYF.

The chain couples TRBV6-6 to TRBJ2-7; 11 positions match TRBD2. With V trimmed by 0 bases and J by 2 bases, 3 bases remained unmatched. Germline values: CDR1 MNHNY, CDR2 SVGAGI (reference sequence). The CDR3 sequence is 16 residues long. DNA for the CDR3: TGTGCCAGCAGTTACTCGTTTAGCGGGAGGGCCTACGAGCAGTACTTC. It is translated as CASSYSFSGRAYEQYF.

The chain combines TRBV19 with TRBJ2-1, with TRBD1 as a possible D gene (6 bases). This CDR3 has 14 residues. Germline-derived CDR1 and CDR2 are LNHDA and SQIVND (reference sequence). V lost 5 bases and J lost 5, with 13 bases in between. The CDR3: CASSPRTVNNEQFF. In nucleotides, the CDR3 is TGTGCCAGTAGTCCTAGGACAGTTAACAATGAGCAGTTCTTC. Using reference TRBV19 and TRBJ2-1 for the parts outside the CDR3, the full variable domain is DGGITQSPKYLFRKEGQNVTLSCEQNLNHDAMYWYRQDPGQGLRLIYYSQIVNDFQKGDIAEGYSVSREKKESFPLTVTSAQKNPTAFYLCASSPRTVNNEQFFGPGTRLTVL.

The chain links TRBV7-9 to TRBJ2-1; D perhaps matches TRBD1 (6 bases). V lost 5 bases and J lost 3, with 11 bases in between. The CDR3 extends over 14 amino acids. Germline V gene sequence: CDR1 SEHNR, CDR2 FQNEAQ (reference sequence). CDR3: CASSPWGLYNEQFF. The CDR3 DNA reads TGTGCCAGCAGCCCTTGGGGGCTCTACAATGAGCAGTTCTTC.

The rearrangement uses TRBV7-9 and TRBJ2-7; 7 nucleotides line up with TRBD2. The CDR3 spans 12 residues. The V gene end was trimmed by 1 base and the J gene end by 9 bases; junction bases not matched to a gene: 3. The germline CDR1 and CDR2 sequences are SEHNR and FQNEAQ (reference sequence). This CDR3 is CASSLGPGGQYF. DNA of the CDR3: TGTGCCAGCAGCTTAGGTCCGGGAGGGCAGTACTTC.

J is TRBJ1-1 and V is TRBV19; 8 positions match TRBD1. This CDR3 is built from 12 residues. Germline-derived CDR1 and CDR2 are LNHDA and SQIVND (reference sequence). J lost 8 bases, V lost 4 bases, and 3 bases had no gene match. In DNA, the CDR3 is TGTGCCAGTAGTAAGGGGACAGGCGAAGCTTTCTTT. Its translation is CASSKGTGEAFF.

CDR3 nucleotides: TGTGCCAGTAGTATAGATCATCGACGGGCAGGGTCCGGCTACACCTTC. Translating gives CASSIDHRRAGSGYTF. The chain recombines TRBV19 with TRBJ1-2; the D gene is possibly TRBD1 (5 bases). Trimming stripped 0 bases from V and 8 bases from J, with 19 bases between. Germline V gene data show CDR1 as LNHDA and CDR2 as SQIVND (reference sequence). This CDR3 spans 16 amino acids.

This clone appeared a few times. The chain links TRBV5-1 to TRBJ1-3, with D maybe TRBD1 (6 bases). The CDR3 has 15 residues. The ends were cut back, 5 bases at V and 0 bases at J, with 12 bases in the middle. The germline gives CDR1 SGHRS, CDR2 YFSETQ. The CDR3 spells CASRPTGYSGNTIYF. DNA of the CDR3: TGCGCCAGCAGGCCCACAGGGTACTCTGGAAACACCATATATTTT.

The chain links TRBV5-4 to TRBJ2-7; the D gene is possibly TRBD1 (6 bases). CDR3 length equals 14 residues. The germline gives CDR1 SGHNT, CDR2 YYREEE (reference sequence). V dropped 1 base and J dropped 7 bases, with 15 bases sitting between them. The CDR3 bases are TGTGCCAGCAGCTTGTGGGCAGGGGAACGAGAGCAGTACTTC. Its protein is CASSLWAGEREQYF.

This rearrangement joins TRBV28 to TRBJ1-2; a weak D match, TRBD1 (6 bases). From germline, CDR1 is MDHEN and CDR2 SYDVKM. This CDR3 has 15 residues. V lost 8 bases to trimming and J lost 8 bases, with 24 bases between them. The DNA of the CDR3 is TGTGCCAGCTACCTCCCCGCAGGGGCCTCCTCAGGCTACACCTTC. Its translation: CASYLPAGASSGYTF.